Presented here are 6 T cell receptor beta chains from one specimen sequenced in a study of tumor-infiltrating lymphocytes in primary liver carcinoma. Priming with a constant-region primer yielded TCR beta cDNA from 400 to 550 ng total RNA. Libraries covering TCR beta were generated through three nested multiplex PCR rounds (using a slightly modified ARM-PCR). Both of the initial two PCR rounds ran for nine to ten cycles and employed TRBV1-TRBV30 forward primers alongside a C-beta reverse primer. MiXCR, applied by TCRdb to the multiplex PCR reads, yields one record per CDR3 protein. The sample gives around 54,000 distinct CDR3 sequences, 70% to 80% of which show up once; roughly 26% is in the top ten. Scientists recovered RNA and DNA together from roughly 21-30 mg of unsorted bulk tissue. The sample was liver tumor tissue from sampling region 2. Documented subset: tumor region T2, inferior pole. All receptors come from a man aged 35 to 55 with primary liver carcinoma and hepatitis B virus infection.

Concerning this clonotype itself: The final CDR3 position lacks the conserved phenylalanine or tryptophan, pointing to a likely read error. The genes are TRBV11-2 and TRBJ2-7; 15 nucleotides align to TRBD2. The germline CDR1 and CDR2 sequences are SGHAT and FQNNGV. V lost 6 bases and J lost 4; bases outside the gene matches: 13. The length of the CDR3 is 18 residues. Here the CDR3 reads CASSLYVGLAGGGYEQYS. CDR3 DNA sequence: TGTGCCAGCAGTTTATACGTTGGACTAGCGGGAGGGGGGTACGAGCAGTACTCC.

This clonotype was seen many times. This chain uses TRBV6-5 with TRBJ1-2, with TRBD1 matching 9 bases. With V trimmed by 5 bases and J by 6 bases, 10 bases remained unmatched. The CDR3 spans 15 residues. In germline, CDR1 is MNHEY, CDR2 SVGAGI. The CDR3 DNA reads as TGTGCCAGCAGTCGCGAACAGGGGGCTAGCCATGGCTACACCTTC. Its protein is CASSREQGASHGYTF.

The chain couples TRBV11-2 to TRBJ2-1, with D uncertain. V shed 5 bases and J shed 6 bases, with 5 bases lying between them. Germline assignment: CDR1 SGHAT and CDR2 FQNNGV. The CDR3 length is 11 residues. CDR3 DNA sequence: TGTGCCAGCAGCCCAGGCAATGAGCAGTTCTTC. This encodes CASSPGNEQFF. The full variable domain, its missing parts supplied by reference TRBV11-2 and TRBJ2-1, is EAGVAQSPRYKIIEKRQSVAFWCNPISGHATLYWYQQILGQGPKLLIQFQNNGVVDDSQLPKDRFSAERLKGVDSTLKIQPAKLEDSAVYLCASSPGNEQFFGPGTRLTVL.

This chain joins TRBV11-2 and TRBJ1-6; no definite D call. Germline CDR1 reads SGHAT; CDR2 reads FQNNGV. Trimming took off 1 base at V and 11 bases at J, with 18 bases between the two ends. This CDR3 contains 16 residues. The CDR3 coding sequence is TGTGCCAGCAGCTTAGGGATCTCTGGAGAGGGTCCACCCCTCCACTTT. Amino acids: CASSLGISGEGPPLHF.

This clonotype was observed at least ten times. The CDR3 region has the DNA TGTGCCAGCAGACCCGGGACGGATAGCAATCAGCCCCAGCATTTT. Protein sequence: CASRPGTDSNQPQHF. The genes are TRBV6-6 and TRBJ1-5, with D maybe TRBD1 (5 bases). This CDR3 region has 15 residues. Trimming pared 6 bases from V and 0 bases from J, leaving 12 bases between. Per the germline V gene, CDR1 is MNHNY and CDR2 is SVGAGI (reference sequence).

A remark on this clonotype: Germline is not matched at one junction end, which may reflect a read error. The chain is built from TRBV11-2 and TRBJ2-1; 8 positions agree with TRBD2. CDR3 length: 18 residues. Germline values: CDR1 SGHAT, CDR2 FQNNGV. The CDR3 loop is CPSSLGWGRAGDYSEQFF. The CDR3 coding sequence is TGTCCCAGCAGCTTGGGATGGGGACGAGCGGGAGACTACAGTGAGCAGTTCTTC.